One sample yielded the 21 T cell receptor beta chains listed below, sequenced in a study of OX40 agonist ivuxolimab in advanced cancers. Sequenced by immunoSEQ multiplex PCR; TCRdb stores in-frame clones only, minus some. The sample includes 15,000 or so clones, 73% of them seen just once. The sequenced sample was CD4+ or CD8+ T cells sorted from blood, obtained in a trial of the OX40 agonist ivuxolimab. These receptors came from an adult with an advanced solid tumor such as melanoma, head and neck, liver or kidney cancer.

This clone was seen a few times. The chain links TRBV27 to TRBJ2-3; perhaps TRBD1 as D (5 bases). CDR3 length equals 12 residues. Trimming pared 7 bases from V and 4 bases from J, leaving 9 bases between. Per the germline V gene, CDR1 is MNHEY and CDR2 is SMNVEV (reference sequence). This CDR3 is CASKGIADTQYF. DNA for the CDR3: TGTGCCAGCAAGGGGATAGCAGATACGCAGTATTTT.

CDR3 sequence: CASSSTTSGSVNEQFF. For the CDR3, the DNA is TGTGCCAGTAGTTCAACGACTAGCGGGAGCGTGAATGAGCAGTTCTTC. The gene calls are TRBV19 and TRBJ2-1; TRBD2 matches 12 bases. J was trimmed by 7 bases and V by 5 bases; bases with no gene match: 9. Germline values: CDR1 LNHDA, CDR2 SQIVND (reference sequence). The CDR3 sequence is 16 residues long.

The chain has TRBV4-1 and TRBJ1-1, with no clear D. Germline V lookup: CDR1 MGHRA, CDR2 YSYEKL. Trimming took off 1 base at V and 7 bases at J, with 7 bases between the two ends. This CDR3 has 12 amino acids. CDR3 sequence: CASSQGNHEAFF. CDR3 nucleotides: TGCGCCAGCAGCCAAGGCAACCATGAAGCTTTCTTT.

The J gene is TRBJ1-4, the V gene TRBV5-6, with D uncertain. Trimming left V 4 bases short and J 6 bases short, with 16 bases between. Germline lookup yields CDR1 SGHDT and CDR2 YYEEEE. The CDR3 consists of 15 residues. CDR3 amino acids: CASSTQEGTDEKLFF. CDR3 DNA sequence: TGTGCCAGCAGCACCCAGGAGGGTACGGATGAAAAACTGTTTTTT.

Only one count was recorded for this clone. V and J are TRBV30 and TRBJ2-7, with no clear D. This CDR3 has 11 residues. The V gene lost 2 bases and the J gene lost 4 bases, with 6 bases spanning the gap. Germline V gene data show CDR1 as GTSNPN and CDR2 as SVGIG (reference sequence). As DNA, the CDR3 is TGTGCCTGGAGTTTGGGGTACGAGCAGTACTTC. Protein: CAWSLGYEQYF. Variable domain in full (rest from reference TRBV30 and TRBJ2-7): SQTIHQWPATLVQPVGSPLSLECTVEGTSNPNLYWYRQAAGRGLQLLFYSVGIGQISSEVPQNLSASRPQDRQFILSSKKLLLSDSGFYLCAWSLGYEQYFGPGTRLTVT.

The V call is TRBV21-1, the J call TRBJ2-2. TRBV21-1 is termed a pseudogene. The CDR3 totals 18 residues. CDR3 nucleotide sequence: TGTGCCAGCAGCAAACTTGCCTCGGGACGGGCGAACACCGGGGAGCTGTTTTTT. Its translation: CASSKLASGRANTGELFF.

V is TRBV28 and J is TRBJ2-4; 9 positions match TRBD1. V dropped 10 bases and J dropped 0; count of bases not matched to a gene: 10. Looked up from germline, CDR1 is MDHEN and CDR2 is SYDVKM. The CDR3 length is 16 residues. In DNA, the CDR3 is TGTGCCACCATAGGGACAGGGAGTGGAGCCAAAAACATTCAGTACTTC. It translates to CATIGTGSGAKNIQYF.

Remarks on this clone: The identical CDR3 is also encoded by other nucleotide sequences in the sample. The rearrangement links TRBV5-1 to TRBJ2-1; tentatively, D is TRBD1 or TRBD2 (6 bases each). The germline V gene has CDR1 SGHRS and CDR2 YFSETQ. The CDR3 contains 16 residues. The ends were cut back, 2 bases at V and 0 bases at J, with 12 bases in the middle. CDR3 DNA sequence: TGCGCCAGCAGCTTAGGGGGACTGAGCTCCTACAATGAGCAGTTCTTC. Translating it yields CASSLGGLSSYNEQFF.

The genes are TRBV7-2 and TRBJ1-1; D is unclear. Trimming cost V 3 bases and J 3 bases, with 5 bases left between them. This CDR3 region has 12 residues. Germline CDR1 SGHTA, CDR2 FQGNSA. Here the CDR3 reads CASSFVDTEAFF. CDR3 nucleotide sequence: TGTGCCAGCAGCTTCGTAGACACTGAAGCTTTCTTT.

This clone was detected only once. This chain uses TRBV19 with TRBJ2-7; 7 nucleotides align to TRBD1. The CDR3 contains 16 residues. CDR1 is LNHDA, CDR2 SQIVND, per germline (reference sequence). After removal of 5 bases from V and 2 bases from J, the junction contained 12 bases not matched to a gene. The CDR3, as DNA: TGTGCCAGTAGTCCCCTAAATGGACAGGCTCCCTACGAGCAGTACTTC. Translating gives CASSPLNGQAPYEQYF.

In its sample, this clone was seen a few times. CDR3 nucleotides: TGCGCCAGCAGCCAAGTTCAAGACCCGAGTACGGGGCAGTTCTTC. This gives the protein CASSQVQDPSTGQFF. The chain employs TRBV4-1 and TRBJ2-1; the D is unclear. Germline CDR1 MGHRA, CDR2 YSYEKL. CDR3 length: 15 amino acids. V was shortened by 1 base and J by 12 bases, with 19 bases between the two germline ends.

This chain joins TRBV27 and TRBJ1-1; tentative D call: TRBD1 (5 bases). This CDR3 region has 17 residues. V was cut by 5 bases and J by 0 bases, with 19 bases left in between. Germline V gives CDR1 MNHEY, CDR2 SMNVEV (reference sequence). The CDR3 nucleotides read TGTGCCAGCAGTCGAAGACAGATCATGGGGGTGAACACTGAAGCTTTCTTT. It yields the protein CASSRRQIMGVNTEAFF.

The chain has TRBV10-3 and TRBJ1-2; 9 positions agree with TRBD1. V was pared by 10 bases and J by 7 bases, with 7 bases of the junction left unmatched. The V gene's germline CDR1 is ENHRY and CDR2 SYGVKD. CDR3 length: 12 residues. The chain's CDR3 is CATSTGGFGYTF. CDR3 bases: TGTGCCACCAGCACAGGGGGCTTTGGCTACACCTTC.

The chain joins TRBV7-6 to TRBJ2-5, with D possibly TRBD1 on 5 matching bases. The germline V gene has CDR1 SGHVS and CDR2 FNYEAQ. The CDR3 is 13 amino acids. Deletions cut 5 bases from V and 5 bases from J, with 12 bases between. CDR3 protein: CASSPREPETQYF. CDR3 bases: TGTGCCAGCAGCCCCAGGGAACCCGAGACCCAGTACTTC. The entire variable domain, with the rest obtained from reference TRBV7-6 and TRBJ2-5, is as follows: GAGVSQSPRYKVTKRGQDVALRCDPISGHVSLYWYRQALGQGPEFLTYFNYEAQQDKSGLPNDRFSAERPEGSISTLTIQRTEQRDSAMYRCASSPREPETQYFGPGTRLLVL.

This chain connects TRBV6-1 to TRBJ1-2; tentatively, D is TRBD1 (6 bases). CDR3 size: 15 residues. From germline, CDR1 is MNHNS and CDR2 SASEGT. The V end was cut by 3 bases, the J end by 8 bases, with 19 bases between. CDR3 sequence (DNA): TGTGCCAGCAGTGAGATAGGAGGGGGGGGAGGCGGCTACACCTTC. Translation: CASSEIGGGGGGYTF.

The CDR3 DNA reads TGTGCCAGCAGTAGGACGGACAGGGCCGACTATGGCTACACCTTC. This sequence encodes CASSRTDRADYGYTF. This chain connects TRBV28 to TRBJ1-2; 8 nucleotides align to TRBD1. Per germline, CDR1 MDHEN and CDR2 SYDVKM. CDR3 length: 15 amino acids. Trimming at V came to 5 bases and at J to 3 bases, leaving 8 bases not matched to a gene.

This clone is termed medium-sized. The chain recombines TRBV9 with TRBJ2-3; D not resolved. Trimming took 4 bases from V and 4 from J, leaving 10 bases between them. The CDR3 runs to 13 residues. The germline CDR1 and CDR2 sequences are SGDLS and YYNGEE. For the CDR3, the DNA is TGTGCCAGCAGCCCTGGGTCCCCAGATACGCAGTATTTT. It is translated as CASSPGSPDTQYF. Based on the CDR3 plus reference TRBV9 and TRBJ2-3, the full variable domain is DSGVTQTPKHLITATGQRVTLRCSPRSGDLSVYWYQQSLDQGLQFLIQYYNGEERAKGNILERFSAQQFPDLHSELNLSSLELGDSALYFCASSPGSPDTQYFGPGTRLTVL.

The chain has TRBV27 and TRBJ2-7; 10 bases line up with TRBD1. Trimming removed 2 bases from V and 1 base from J; junction bases left unmatched: 8. There are 17 residues in the CDR3. CDR1 MNHEY and CDR2 SMNVEV come from the germline V gene (reference sequence). The CDR3 loop is CASSLPKGTGASYEQYF. As DNA, the CDR3 is TGTGCCAGCAGTTTACCCAAGGGGACAGGGGCTTCCTACGAGCAGTACTTC.

CDR3 in DNA: TGTGCCAGCAGCAGCCGGGATTTCACTGAAGCTTTCTTT. It codes for CASSSRDFTEAFF. This sequence joins TRBV21-1 and TRBJ1-1. TRBV21-1 is a pseudogene. The CDR3 extends over 13 amino acids.

The rearrangement joins TRBV5-1 to TRBJ1-3; TRBD1 matches at 10 bases. The CDR3 contains 15 residues. Germline CDR1 and CDR2: SGHRS and YFSETQ. The V segment lost 4 bases and the J segment 4 bases; nucleotides outside the gene matches: 5. CDR3 nucleotide sequence: TGCGCCAGCAGCAAGGGACAGGGGTCCGGAAACACCATATATTTT. Encoded protein: CASSKGQGSGNTIYF.

The chain is built from TRBV5-6 and TRBJ2-7; D unclear. The germline gives CDR1 SGHDT, CDR2 YYEEEE. The CDR3 spans 12 residues. Trimming removed 2 bases at V and 3 bases at J, with 6 bases between. Here the CDR3 reads CASSLEIYEQYF. CDR3 sequence (DNA): TGTGCCAGCAGCTTAGAGATCTACGAGCAGTACTTC.